The rows below give T cell receptor beta chains drawn from one sample of a study of T-cell memory formation after mild COVID-19. TCRdb reanalysed the 5' RACE reads using MiXCR and keeps one entry per CDR3 protein. This table holds about 170,000 distinct CDR3 sequences, around 13% found once. Sequencing input: PBMCs or a T cell subset sorted from them (not recorded which). Receptors originate from a man aged 18 to 35 who had mild COVID-19 (a few samples of this study predate the infection). Cell type and time point are not known. Each CDR3 is given with its conserved first and last residue. Fields, in order: V gene, clone size, D gene, J gene, CDR3 DNA, CDR3 protein. D genes are given only for firm matches. Rows give clone size only sometimes, using once, few, many, or a class for an expanded clone.

TRBV5-1	few	.	TRBJ1-2	TGCGCCAGCAGCTTGGCCGGGGGGGAATACACCTTC	CASSLAGGEYTF
TRBV6-2/TRBV6-3	.	.	TRBJ1-1	TGTGCCAGCACTTCTCACCGGTACACTGAAGCTTTCTTT	CASTSHRYTEAFF
TRBV28	.	.	TRBJ2-6	TGTGCCAGCAGTTTGGGGTTAGGTCGTACTGGGGCCAACGTCCTGACTTTC	CASSLGLGRTGANVLTF
TRBV27	.	TRBD1	TRBJ1-2	TGTGCCAGCAGGCCAGGGGGGGACCTGATCTATGGCTACACCTTC	CASRPGGDLIYGYTF
TRBV7-8	few	.	TRBJ2-5	TGTGCCAGCAGCTTTCTTGGGCGGTGGGCCCAGTACTTC	CASSFLGRWAQYF
TRBV29-1	.	.	TRBJ2-4	TGCAGCGGATCAAGGGGGGCCAAAAACATTCAGTACTTC	CSGSRGAKNIQYF
TRBV5-1	.	.	TRBJ2-3	TGCGCCAGCAGCTCTCTTGGGAGCACAGATACGCAGTATTTT	CASSSLGSTDTQYF
TRBV12-3/TRBV12-4	few	TRBD1	TRBJ1-1	TGTGCCAGCAGTAACCCACAGGGGAGCAACACTGAAGCTTTCTTT	CASSNPQGSNTEAFF
TRBV5-5	few	.	TRBJ2-5	TGTGCCAGCAGCTCCGGGCCAGCTAACCAAGAGACCCAGTACTTC	CASSSGPANQETQYF
TRBV4-2	.	.	TRBJ2-7	TGTGCCAGCAGCCAAGAGAAGGGACGGAGGGGGTACTTC	CASSQEKGRRGYF
TRBV7-2	.	.	TRBJ2-2	TGTGCCAGCAGCTTAGTCAGCGCGAACACCGGGGAGCTGTTTTTT	CASSLVSANTGELFF
TRBV7-8	.	.	TRBJ2-5	TGTGCCAGCAGCTTAGTCTTCTCGGGAAAACAGACCCAGTACTTC	CASSLVFSGKQTQYF
TRBV6-5	few	.	TRBJ2-3	TGTGCCAGCAGTCGACTGCATACGCAGTATTTT	CASSRLHTQYF
TRBV2	few	TRBD1	TRBJ2-3	TGTGCCAGCCCAAGACAGGGTCAAGATACGCAGTATTTT	CASPRQGQDTQYF
TRBV7-2	few	.	TRBJ2-5	TGTGCCAGCAGCTTCCAGACGCAAGAGACCCAGTACTTC	CASSFQTQETQYF
TRBV7-8	few	.	TRBJ2-7	TGTGCCAGCAAAACGGGTACCGGGTCCTACGAGCAGTACTTC	CASKTGTGSYEQYF
TRBV30	.	TRBD1	TRBJ1-1	TGTGCCTGGATCCGGACAGGCCCGGGCACTGAAGCTTTCTTT	CAWIRTGPGTEAFF
TRBV5-1	.	.	TRBJ1-4	TGCGCCAGCAGATCGGGTCCCGGCATTGATGAAAAACTGTTTTTT	CASRSGPGIDEKLFF
TRBV12-3/TRBV12-4	many	.	TRBJ2-7	TGTGCCAGCAGTTGGAGAAGGAGGTACGAGCAGTACTTC	CASSWRRRYEQYF
TRBV28	.	TRBD1	TRBJ1-2	TGTGCCAGCAGTACAGGGGGCTATGGCTACACCTTC	CASSTGGYGYTF
TRBV5-1	.	TRBD2	TRBJ2-3	TGCGCCAGCAGCTCTAGCGGGGGAAGGTGTACAGATACGCAGTATTTT	CASSSSGGRCTDTQYF
TRBV11-2	many	.	TRBJ1-5	TGTGCCAGCAGCTTAGTCTCTGGCAATCAGCCCCAGCATTTT	CASSLVSGNQPQHF
TRBV6-2/TRBV6-3	.	TRBD1	TRBJ1-6	TGTGCCAGCAGTTACGGGACAGCCTATAATTCACCCCTCCACTTT	CASSYGTAYNSPLHF
TRBV9	few	.	TRBJ2-2	TGTGCCAGCAGCTTCCGTGGAGACAGGAACACCGGGGAGCTGTTTTTT	CASSFRGDRNTGELFF
TRBV27	.	.	TRBJ2-2	TGTGCCAGCACTTTCGGGGTCACCGGGGAGCTGTTTTTT	CASTFGVTGELFF
TRBV30	.	.	TRBJ1-4	TGTGCCTGCGGCGCTAATGAAAAACTGTTTTTT	CACGANEKLFF
TRBV7-2	.	.	TRBJ2-3	TGTGCCAGCAGCTTCGACAGGCTCCCAGATACGCAGTATTTT	CASSFDRLPDTQYF
TRBV7-2	.	TRBD1	TRBJ1-2	TGTGCCAGCAGCCGAAACAGGGGTCGGGATGGCTACACCTTC	CASSRNRGRDGYTF
TRBV27	.	TRBD1	TRBJ1-1	TGTGCCAGCAGTAACCAGGGGGCGCGGAACACTGAAGCTTTCTTT	CASSNQGARNTEAFF
TRBV7-6	.	TRBD2	TRBJ2-7	TGTGCCAGCAGCTTAAGCGGGGGTGGCTACGAGCAGTACTTC	CASSLSGGGYEQYF
TRBV21-1	.	.	TRBJ2-5	TGTGCCAGCAGGTCCCAGTACTTC	CASRSQYF